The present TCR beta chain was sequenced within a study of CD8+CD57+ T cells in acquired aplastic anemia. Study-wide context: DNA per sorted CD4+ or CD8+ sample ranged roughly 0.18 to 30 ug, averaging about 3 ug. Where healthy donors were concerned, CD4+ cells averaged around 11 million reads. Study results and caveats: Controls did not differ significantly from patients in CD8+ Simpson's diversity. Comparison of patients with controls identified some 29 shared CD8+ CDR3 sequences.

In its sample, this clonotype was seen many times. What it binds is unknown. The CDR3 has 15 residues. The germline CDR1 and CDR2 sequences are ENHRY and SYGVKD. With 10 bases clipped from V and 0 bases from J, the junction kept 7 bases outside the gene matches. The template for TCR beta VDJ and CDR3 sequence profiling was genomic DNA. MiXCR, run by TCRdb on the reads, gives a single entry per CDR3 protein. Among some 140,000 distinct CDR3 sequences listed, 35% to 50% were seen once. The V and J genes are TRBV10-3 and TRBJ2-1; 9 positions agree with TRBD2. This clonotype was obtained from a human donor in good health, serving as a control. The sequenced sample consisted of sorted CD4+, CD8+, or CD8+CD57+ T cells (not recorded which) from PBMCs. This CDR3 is CATLTSGSSYNEQFF. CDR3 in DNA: TGTGCCACCTTGACTAGCGGAAGCTCCTACAATGAGCAGTTCTTC.